The 20 T cell receptor beta chains listed next were all sequenced from one sample in a study of T cell changes during pregnancy in multiple sclerosis. Assay: immunoSEQ multiplex PCR; the TCRdb copy retains only in-frame clones and omits some. The data show 35,000 to 40,000 clones, 85% to 90% seen once. Sequences were derived from CD4+ T cells from peripheral blood mononuclear cells, sampled in the second trimester of pregnancy. The receptors here all came from a female donor with multiple sclerosis, enrolled in a pregnancy study.

This chain joins TRBV5-6 and TRBJ2-7; 8 bases are a match to TRBD2. V was clipped by 1 base and J by 4 bases; unmatched bases: 10. CDR1 and CDR2 (germline): SGHDT, YYEEEE. The CDR3 contains 16 residues. CDR3 bases: TGTGCCAGCAGCTTGTCGCCCTGGCGGGAGGCTTACGAGCAGTACTTC. It codes for CASSLSPWREAYEQYF.

CDR3 sequence reads: CSVEKVGGRASTDTQYF. The CDR3 nucleotides read TGCAGCGTTGAAAAGGTCGGCGGGAGGGCTAGCACAGATACGCAGTATTTT. The V and J genes are TRBV29-1 and TRBJ2-3; 9 nucleotides align to TRBD2. There are 17 residues in the CDR3. The germline V gene encodes CDR1 SQVTM and CDR2 ANQGSEA. Trimming took 2 bases from V and 0 from J; bases not matched to a gene: 9.

The chain uses TRBV5-4 and TRBJ2-3; D perhaps matches TRBD1 (5 bases). CDR1 and CDR2 (germline): SGHNT, YYREEE (reference sequence). The CDR3 is made up of 14 amino acids. Trimming removed 5 bases from V and 4 bases from J, with 14 bases in between. CDR3 amino acids: CASRSGPGSDTQYF. The CDR3 DNA follows: TGTGCCAGCAGATCTGGCCCAGGGTCAGATACGCAGTATTTT.

The genes are TRBV7-2 and TRBJ2-5, with a possible D match to TRBD2 (7 bases). V was clipped by 5 bases and J by 3 bases, with 16 bases between them. Germline loops: CDR1 SGHTA, CDR2 FQGNSA. The CDR3 sequence is 15 residues long. The CDR3 reads CASSQGRGSKETQYF. The CDR3 nucleotides read TGTGCCAGCAGCCAGGGGAGGGGCTCCAAAGAGACCCAGTACTTC.

The chain carries TRBV4-2 and TRBJ2-7; the match to TRBD2 covers 13 bases. CDR1 is LGHNA, CDR2 YNFKEQ, per germline. This CDR3 has 15 amino acids. With V trimmed by 1 base and J by 3 bases, 0 bases remained unmatched. Here the CDR3 DNA reads TGTGCCAGCAGCCAAGGGACTAGCGGGGGCTACGAGCAGTACTTC. As protein: CASSQGTSGGYEQYF.

The rearrangement uses TRBV7-2 and TRBJ2-3, with TRBD2 matching 9 bases. The junction had 8 bases not matched to a gene; V was cut back by 6 bases and J by 1 base. The CDR3 spans 16 residues. Germline CDR1 is SGHTA and CDR2 is FQGNSA. CDR3 DNA: TGTGCCAGCAGTTTCCACCGGACTAGCGGCACAGATACGCAGTATTTT. This translates into CASSFHRTSGTDTQYF.

The CDR3 reads CASSLGTSGTRSEQYF. CDR3 DNA: TGTGCCAGCAGCTTAGGGACTAGCGGTACGCGCAGCGAGCAGTACTTC. V is TRBV7-6 and J is TRBJ2-7; 10 bases line up with TRBD2. The CDR3 is made up of 16 amino acids. J gave up 6 bases and V 1 base, and 9 bases lay outside the gene matches. Germline lookup yields CDR1 SGHVS and CDR2 FNYEAQ.

In this sample, this clone turned up once. The chain employs TRBV19 and TRBJ2-5; TRBD1 matches 7 bases. V trimming: 11 bases; J trimming: 2 bases; junction bases outside the gene matches: 8. The length of the CDR3 is 13 residues. Germline values: CDR1 LNHDA, CDR2 SQIVND (reference sequence). CDR3 sequence: CASGQKVQETQYF. As DNA, the CDR3 is TGTGCCTCGGGACAGAAGGTTCAAGAGACCCAGTACTTC.

The CDR3 is CASSLVAGGPHEQFF. The CDR3 DNA follows: TGTGCCAGCAGCTTAGTAGCGGGAGGGCCCCATGAGCAGTTCTTC. This sequence joins TRBV7-2 and TRBJ2-1; 11 bases align to TRBD2. The V gene's germline CDR1 is SGHTA and CDR2 FQGNSA. The CDR3 contains 15 residues. V gave up 1 base and J gave up 8 bases; unmatched junction bases: 4.

The rearrangement links TRBV7-2 to TRBJ1-4; D is possibly TRBD1 (6 bases). Germline V gene lookup returns CDR1 SGHTA and CDR2 FQGNSA. Trimming pared 5 bases from V and 8 bases from J, leaving 18 bases between. The CDR3 contains 15 residues. CDR3 in DNA: TGTGCCAGCAGCCAACAGGGCGAGGGCACAGAAAAACTGTTTTTT. Its translation is CASSQQGEGTEKLFF.

This clone came up once. The chain recombines TRBV6-1 with TRBJ2-3; TRBD1 is a possible D gene (6 bases). This CDR3 has 16 residues. The ends were cut back, 4 bases at V and 0 bases at J, with 14 bases in the middle. Germline loops: CDR1 MNHNS, CDR2 SASEGT. CDR3 region: CASSARGMSSTDTQYF. CDR3 DNA sequence: TGTGCCAGCAGTGCCAGGGGTATGTCCAGCACAGATACGCAGTATTTT.

The V and J genes are TRBV5-1 and TRBJ2-7; weak D call: TRBD2 (5 bases). Germline assignment: CDR1 SGHRS and CDR2 YFSETQ. The V end was cut by 0 bases, the J end by 3 bases, with 7 bases between. This CDR3 spans 13 amino acids. CDR3 amino acids: CASSLETNYEQYF. CDR3 coding DNA: TGCGCCAGCAGCTTGGAGACTAACTACGAGCAGTACTTC.

J is TRBJ2-7 and V is TRBV19, with 7 bases matching TRBD1. The CDR3 spans 13 residues. In germline, CDR1 is LNHDA, CDR2 SQIVND (reference sequence). The ends lost 4 bases at V and 2 bases at J; junction bases unmatched: 2. Here the CDR3 reads CASSRQGTYEQYF. The DNA of the CDR3 is TGTGCCAGTAGTAGACAGGGAACCTACGAGCAGTACTTC.

The chain carries TRBV7-8 and TRBJ1-5; 7 bases fit TRBD1. The germline V gene has CDR1 SGHVS and CDR2 FQNEAQ. The trim removed 4 bases at V and 5 bases at J, leaving 5 bases unmatched. This CDR3 has 14 residues. CDR3 sequence: CASSSDRMDQPQHF. The CDR3 DNA reads TGTGCCAGCAGCTCGGACAGGATGGATCAGCCCCAGCATTTT.

The chain links TRBV28 to TRBJ1-1, with a weak D call TRBD1 (5 bases). This CDR3 contains 12 residues. V dropped 6 bases and J dropped 6 bases, with 11 bases sitting between them. CDR1 and CDR2 from the germline V gene are MDHEN and SYDVKM. The CDR3 sequence: CASRERGSEAFF. For the CDR3, the DNA is TGTGCCAGCAGGGAACGGGGGTCTGAAGCTTTCTTT.

The chain recombines TRBV18 with TRBJ2-1; 9 nucleotides line up with TRBD1. The ends lost 5 bases at V and 4 bases at J; junction bases unmatched: 6. This CDR3 is 15 amino acids long. Germline V gene data show CDR1 as KGHSH and CDR2 as LQKENI. CDR3 nucleotide sequence: TGTGCCAGCTCAGCACAGGGGGCCTTATACAATGAGCAGTTCTTC. Amino acids: CASSAQGALYNEQFF.

V gene TRBV5-1 combines with J gene TRBJ2-6, with 14 bases aligning to TRBD2. V was pared by 7 bases and J by 3 bases, with 9 bases of the junction left unmatched. CDR1 is SGHRS and CDR2 is YFSETQ in the germline V gene. The CDR3 runs to 18 residues. CDR3 in DNA: TGCGCCAGCTCCATGGGGGGACTAGCGGGAGTTGGGGCCAACGTCCTGACTTTC. As protein: CASSMGGLAGVGANVLTF.

The V and J genes are TRBV10-3 and TRBJ1-5; D unclear. The CDR3 is 15 residues long. V shed 0 bases and J shed 2 bases, with 8 bases lying between them. From germline, CDR1 is ENHRY and CDR2 SYGVKD. The CDR3: CAISESELGNQPQHF. The CDR3 region has the DNA TGTGCCATCAGTGAGTCCGAGTTGGGCAATCAGCCCCAGCATTTT.

CDR3 residues: CASSAGQSNQPQHF. CDR3 DNA: TGTGCCAGCTCAGCCGGACAGAGCAATCAGCCCCAGCATTTT. This chain links TRBV18 with TRBJ1-5; tentative D call: TRBD1 (6 bases). The CDR3 contains 14 residues. The germline gives CDR1 KGHSH, CDR2 LQKENI. Trimming stripped 5 bases from V and 1 base from J, with 9 bases between.

The V and J genes are TRBV19 and TRBJ2-1; D is possibly TRBD1 (6 bases). This CDR3 has 15 residues. V lost 1 base to trimming and J lost 5 bases, with 12 bases between them. Looked up from germline, CDR1 is LNHDA and CDR2 is SQIVND (reference sequence). The CDR3, as DNA: TGTGCCAGTAGTATAGTTTTACAGGGAGACAATGAGCAGTTCTTC. It yields the protein CASSIVLQGDNEQFF.